These T cell receptor beta chains were read from a single sample in a study of cytomegalovirus exposure and HLA in healthy donors. Clones were sequenced by immunoSEQ multiplex PCR, and TCRdb holds only the in-frame ones, with some missing. The table lists 55,000 to 65,000 clones, about 90% of them singletons. Sequenced input: PBMCs. These receptors were taken from a young man in good health and CMV-seropositive. The CDR3 runs from the conserved cysteine through the conserved F or W. D genes are given only for firm matches. Size is omitted from some rows. Given values are once, few, many or a class for expanded clones.

CDR3 protein	CDR3 DNA	clone size	D gene	CDR3 length	V gene	J gene
CASSLEEVSSYEQYF	TGTGCCAGCAGCTTAGAAGAGGTGTCCTCCTACGAGCAGTACTTC	NA	NA	15	TRBV7-9	TRBJ2-7
CASSRQDPSYNEQFF	TGCGCCAGCAGCCGACAGGACCCATCCTACAATGAGCAGTTCTTC	few	NA	15	TRBV5-1	TRBJ2-1
CASSPRPTSVPSYEQYF	TGTGCCAGCAGCCCCCGCCCAACTAGCGTTCCTTCCTACGAGCAGTACTTC	NA	TRBD2	17	TRBV7-9	TRBJ2-7
CASSPDSSQVAFF	TGTGCCAGCTCACCAGATTCTTCCCAGGTAGCTTTCTTT	NA	NA	13	TRBV18	TRBJ1-1
CASSVTSGRARF	TGTGCCAGCAGCGTGACTAGCGGGAGGGCCCGGTTC	NA	TRBD2	12	TRBV5-6	TRBJ2-7
CASSPRQLSNTGELFF	TGCGCCAGCAGCCCCAGACAACTCTCGAACACCGGGGAGCTGTTTTTT	NA	NA	16	TRBV4-1	TRBJ2-2
CASRKTGVGEYEQYF	TGTGCCAGCAGAAAAACAGGGGTCGGCGAGTACGAGCAGTACTTC	NA	TRBD1	15	TRBV6-1	TRBJ2-7
CASSGFREEETQYF	TGTGCCAGCAGTGGGTTCAGGGAGGAAGAGACCCAGTACTTC	once	NA	14	TRBV2	TRBJ2-5
CASSSWDRGRSTEAFF	TGTGCCAGCAGTTCCTGGGACAGGGGAAGGAGCACTGAAGCTTTCTTT	NA	TRBD1	16	TRBV28	TRBJ1-1
CASSQDGSSGSYNEQFF	TGCGCCAGCAGCCAAGATGGCTCTAGCGGTTCCTACAATGAGCAGTTCTTC	NA	TRBD2	17	TRBV4-3	TRBJ2-1
CASSVGTANYGYTF	TGTGCCAGCAGCGTTGGGACAGCTAACTATGGCTACACCTTC	NA	TRBD1	14	TRBV7-9	TRBJ1-2
CASSLPAGEAGELFF	TGTGCCAGCAGCTTACCAGCGGGAGAGGCCGGGGAGCTGTTTTTT	NA	TRBD2	15	TRBV7-6	TRBJ2-2
CASSYFKSGDEQYF	TGTGCCAGCAGTTACTTCAAATCAGGGGACGAGCAGTACTTC	NA	NA	14	TRBV6-5	TRBJ2-7
CASSHRIGGNQPQHF	TGCGCCAGCAGCCACCGCATAGGGGGCAATCAGCCCCAGCATTTT	NA	NA	15	TRBV4-1	TRBJ1-5
CATSRGLDRDYEQYF	TGTGCCACCAGCAGGGGGTTAGACAGGGACTACGAGCAGTACTTC	NA	TRBD1	15	TRBV15	TRBJ2-7
CASSQDLDRTNTEAFF	TGCGCCAGCAGCCAAGATCTTGACAGGACGAACACTGAAGCTTTCTTT	NA	NA	16	TRBV4-3	TRBJ1-1
CASSTLGANEQFF	TGTGCCAGCAGTACGCTTGGGGCGAATGAGCAGTTCTTC	NA	NA	13	TRBV6-5	TRBJ2-1
CASSYTGVNTEAFF	TGTGCCAGCAGTTACACAGGGGTCAACACTGAAGCTTTCTTT	NA	TRBD1	14	TRBV7-2	TRBJ1-1
CASSEWGADTQYF	TGTGCCAGCAGTGAGTGGGGGGCAGATACGCAGTATTTT	NA	NA	13	TRBV6-1	TRBJ2-3
CAWSLERDVGQYF	TGTGCCTGGAGCCTGGAGCGGGATGTGGGGCAGTACTTC	NA	TRBD2	13	TRBV30	TRBJ2-7
CASSTTGAATEAFF	TGTGCCAGCAGCACCACAGGGGCGGCCACTGAAGCTTTCTTT	NA	TRBD1	14	TRBV7-2	TRBJ1-1
CATSRDNPSGELFF	TGTGCCACCAGCAGAGATAATCCCTCCGGGGAGCTGTTTTTT	NA	NA	14	TRBV15	TRBJ2-2